The clone carrying this TCR beta chain has just a few counts. What it recognizes is unknown. Nominally healthy donors provided the samples, though records likely missed some immune exposures. This record comes from a study of cytomegalovirus exposure and HLA in healthy donors. Trimming left V 3 bases short and J 2 bases short, with 5 bases between. CDR1 is SGHTA, CDR2 FQGNSA, per germline. The CDR3 sequence is 13 residues long. Researchers ran the PCR with 60 Vbeta and 13 Jbeta primers. The table came from immunoSEQ multiplex PCR; TCRdb's copy has only in-frame clones and leaves some out. Among 100,000 to 150,000 clones listed, roughly 82% were seen once. Study observations and caveats: At a 0.05 false discovery rate, a later analysis found over 15,000 TCR beta sequences to be associated with HLA alleles. In a later analysis, CMV-associated beta chains were mostly HLA-associated, it appeared. TRBV6-2, TRBV6-3 and other indistinguishable V segments were excluded.

This TCR came from a male donor in good health and CMV-seropositive. Sequenced input: PBMCs. The chain has TRBV7-2 and TRBJ1-3; D call uncertain. The CDR3 region is CASSFRTGNTIYF. The CDR3 nucleotides are TGTGCCAGCAGCTTTCGTACTGGAAACACCATATATTTT.